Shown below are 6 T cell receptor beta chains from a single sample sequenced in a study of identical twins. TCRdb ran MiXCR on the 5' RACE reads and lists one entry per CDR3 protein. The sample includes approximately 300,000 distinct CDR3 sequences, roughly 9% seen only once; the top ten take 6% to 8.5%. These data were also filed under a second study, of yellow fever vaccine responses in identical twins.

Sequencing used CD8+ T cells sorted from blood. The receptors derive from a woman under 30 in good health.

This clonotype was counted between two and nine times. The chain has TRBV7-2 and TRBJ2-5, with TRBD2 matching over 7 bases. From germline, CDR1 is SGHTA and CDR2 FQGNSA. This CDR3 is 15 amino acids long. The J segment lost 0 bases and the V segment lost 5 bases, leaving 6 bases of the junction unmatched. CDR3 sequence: CASSQSGNNQETQYF. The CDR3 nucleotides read TGTGCCAGCAGCCAAAGCGGGAACAACCAAGAGACCCAGTACTTC.

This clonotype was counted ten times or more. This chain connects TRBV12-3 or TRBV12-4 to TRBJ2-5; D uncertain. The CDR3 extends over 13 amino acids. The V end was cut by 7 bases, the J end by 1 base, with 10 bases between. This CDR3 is CASTDLLQETQYF. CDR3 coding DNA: TGTGCCAGCACAGATTTGCTCCAAGAGACCCAGTACTTC.

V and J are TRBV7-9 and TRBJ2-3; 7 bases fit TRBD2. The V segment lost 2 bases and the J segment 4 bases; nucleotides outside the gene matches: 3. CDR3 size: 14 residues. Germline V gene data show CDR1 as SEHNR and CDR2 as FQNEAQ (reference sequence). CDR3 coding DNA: TGTGCCAGCAGCTTACGACTAGCACCAGATACGCAGTATTTT. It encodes CASSLRLAPDTQYF. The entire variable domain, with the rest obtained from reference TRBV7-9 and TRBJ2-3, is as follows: DTGVSQNPRHKITKRGQNVTFRCDPISEHNRLYWYRQTLGQGPEFLTYFQNEAQLEKSRLLSDRFSAERPKGSFSTLEIQRTEQGDSAMYLCASSLRLAPDTQYFGPGTRLTVL.

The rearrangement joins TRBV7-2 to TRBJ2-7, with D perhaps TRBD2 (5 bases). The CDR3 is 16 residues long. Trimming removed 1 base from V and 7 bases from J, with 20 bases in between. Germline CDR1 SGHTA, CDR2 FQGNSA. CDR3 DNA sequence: TGTGCCAGCAGCTTAGACAGTTGGCAGGAGCCGGGGGAGCAGTACTTC. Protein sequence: CASSLDSWQEPGEQYF. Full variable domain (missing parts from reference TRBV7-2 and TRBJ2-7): GAGVSQSPSNKVTEKGKDVELRCDPISGHTALYWYRQSLGQGLEFLIYFQGNSAPDKSGLPSDRFSAERTGGSVSTLTIQRTQQEDSAVYLCASSLDSWQEPGEQYFGPGTRLTVT.

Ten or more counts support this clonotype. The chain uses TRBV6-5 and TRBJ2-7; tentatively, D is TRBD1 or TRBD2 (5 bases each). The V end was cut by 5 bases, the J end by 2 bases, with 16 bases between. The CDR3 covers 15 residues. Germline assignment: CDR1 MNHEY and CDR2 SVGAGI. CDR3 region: CASSHQGPNPYEQYF. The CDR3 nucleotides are TGTGCCAGCAGTCACCAGGGACCGAACCCCTACGAGCAGTACTTC.

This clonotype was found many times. The CDR3 bases are TGTGCCAGCAGCCAAGATCTGTTCATCGGGACAGGGCCGTACAATGAGCAGTTCTTC. Translation: CASSQDLFIGTGPYNEQFF. The genes are TRBV3-1 and TRBJ2-1, with TRBD1 matching over 9 bases. The CDR3 sequence is 19 residues long. Germline V lookup: CDR1 LGHDT, CDR2 YNNKEL (reference sequence). V lost 0 bases, J lost 4 bases, and 13 bases stayed unmatched.